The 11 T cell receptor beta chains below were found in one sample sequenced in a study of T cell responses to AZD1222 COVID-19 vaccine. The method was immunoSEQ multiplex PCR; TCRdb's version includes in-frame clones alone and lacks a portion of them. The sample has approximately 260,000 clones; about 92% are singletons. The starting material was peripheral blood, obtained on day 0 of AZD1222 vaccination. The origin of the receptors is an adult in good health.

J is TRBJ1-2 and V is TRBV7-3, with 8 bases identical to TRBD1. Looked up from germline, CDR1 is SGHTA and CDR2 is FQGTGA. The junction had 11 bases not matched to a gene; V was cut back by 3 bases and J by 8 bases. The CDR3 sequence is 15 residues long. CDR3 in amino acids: CASSFFPGGSGGYTF. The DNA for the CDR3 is TGTGCCAGCAGCTTTTTTCCAGGGGGCTCTGGGGGCTACACCTTC.

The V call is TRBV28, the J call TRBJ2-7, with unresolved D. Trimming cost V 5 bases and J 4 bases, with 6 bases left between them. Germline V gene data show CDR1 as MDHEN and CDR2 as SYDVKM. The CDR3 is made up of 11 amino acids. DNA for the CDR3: TGTGCCAGCAGTGTCCGTTACGAGCAGTACTTC. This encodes CASSVRYEQYF.

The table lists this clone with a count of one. Here the CDR3 reads CASCREGGGSGYNEQFF. The CDR3 DNA reads TGCGCCAGCTGCCGTGAGGGGGGTGGTAGCGGATACAATGAGCAGTTCTTC. The V gene is TRBV5-1, the J gene TRBJ2-1; possibly TRBD1 or TRBD2 for D (6 bases each). Germline-derived CDR1 and CDR2 are SGHRS and YFSETQ. Trimming removed 7 bases at V and 4 bases at J, with 24 bases between. The CDR3 loop spans 17 amino acids.

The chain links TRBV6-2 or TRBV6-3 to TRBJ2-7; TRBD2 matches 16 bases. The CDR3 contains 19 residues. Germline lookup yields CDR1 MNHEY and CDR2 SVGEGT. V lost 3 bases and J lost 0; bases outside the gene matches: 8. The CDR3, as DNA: TGTGCCAGCAGTTATCCCTCGGGACTAGCGGGAGGGCGCTCCTACGAGCAGTACTTC. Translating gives CASSYPSGLAGGRSYEQYF.

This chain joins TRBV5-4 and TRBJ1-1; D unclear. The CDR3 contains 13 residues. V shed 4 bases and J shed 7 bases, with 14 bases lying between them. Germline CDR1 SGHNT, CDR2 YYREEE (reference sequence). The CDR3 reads CASSHRAEYEAFF. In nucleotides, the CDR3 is TGTGCCAGCAGCCACCGGGCGGAGTATGAAGCTTTCTTT.

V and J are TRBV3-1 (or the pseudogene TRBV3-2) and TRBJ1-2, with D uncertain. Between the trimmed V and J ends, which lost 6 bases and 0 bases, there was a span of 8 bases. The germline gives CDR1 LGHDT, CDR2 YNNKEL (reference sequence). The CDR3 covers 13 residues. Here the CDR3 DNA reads TGTGCCAGCAGTCAGCGGTCTAACTATGGCTACACCTTC. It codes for CASSQRSNYGYTF.

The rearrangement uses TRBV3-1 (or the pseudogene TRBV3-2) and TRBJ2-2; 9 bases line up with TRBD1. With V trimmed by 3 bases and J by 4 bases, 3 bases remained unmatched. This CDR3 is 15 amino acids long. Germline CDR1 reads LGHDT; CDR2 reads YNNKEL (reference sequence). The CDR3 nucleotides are TGTGCCAGCAGCCAGGGACAGGGCTTCACCGGGGAGCTGTTTTTT. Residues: CASSQGQGFTGELFF.

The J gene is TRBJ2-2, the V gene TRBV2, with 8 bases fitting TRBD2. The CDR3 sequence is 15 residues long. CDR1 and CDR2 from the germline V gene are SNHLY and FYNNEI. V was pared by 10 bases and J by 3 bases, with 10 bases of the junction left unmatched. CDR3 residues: CATGGSGEYTGELFF. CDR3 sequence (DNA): TGTGCCACCGGGGGTAGCGGGGAATACACCGGGGAGCTGTTTTTT.

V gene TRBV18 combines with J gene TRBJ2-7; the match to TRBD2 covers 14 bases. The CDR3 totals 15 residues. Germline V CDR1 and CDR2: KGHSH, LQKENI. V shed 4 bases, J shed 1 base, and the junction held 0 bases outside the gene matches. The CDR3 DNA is TGTGCCAGCTCACGGACTAGCGGGGGGTCCTACGAGCAGTACTTC. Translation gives CASSRTSGGSYEQYF.

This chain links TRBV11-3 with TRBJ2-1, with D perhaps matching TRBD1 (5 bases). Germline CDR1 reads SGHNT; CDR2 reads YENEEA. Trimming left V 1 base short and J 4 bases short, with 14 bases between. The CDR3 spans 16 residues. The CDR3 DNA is TGTGCCAGCAGCTTAGGTCGGCAGGGAAGGTACAATGAGCAGTTCTTC. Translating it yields CASSLGRQGRYNEQFF.

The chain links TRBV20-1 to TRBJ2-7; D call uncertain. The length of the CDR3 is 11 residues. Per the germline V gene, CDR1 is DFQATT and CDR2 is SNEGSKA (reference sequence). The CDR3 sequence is CSVRSSYEQYF. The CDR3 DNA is TGCAGCGTCCGGAGCTCCTACGAGCAGTACTTC.